Shown below are 32 T cell receptor beta chains from a single sample sequenced in a study of breast tumors, draining lymph nodes, adjacent tissues. TCRdb re-derived calls from the multiplex PCR reads in MiXCR, one entry per CDR3 protein. Counted here are approximately 190,000 distinct CDR3 sequences, roughly 29% occurring once; the ten biggest clones make up roughly 4%. Axillary draining lymph nodes of breast cancer patients supplied the node samples. The sequenced material came from axillary lymph node tissue. These receptors were collected from a female donor with breast cancer. Some clones in this sample may be carry-over from other donors' samples.

The chain couples TRBV30 to TRBJ1-2; D not resolved. Germline lookup yields CDR1 GTSNPN and CDR2 SVGIG (reference sequence). The CDR3 extends over 12 amino acids. V was clipped by 1 base and J by 12 bases, with 15 bases between them. The CDR3 DNA is TGTGCCTGGAGTGGAGGCAGCTCTGGAAACACCTTC. Its protein is CAWSGGSSGNTF.

The V gene is TRBV29-1, the J gene TRBJ2-5; 9 bases align to TRBD1. CDR1 and CDR2 (germline): SQVTM, ANQGSEA. This CDR3 has 14 amino acids. Trimming cost V 6 bases and J 0 bases; bases outside gene matches: 5. In DNA form, the CDR3 reads TGCAGCGTAGGGACAGGGTCGTACCAAGAGACCCAGTACTTC. Protein product: CSVGTGSYQETQYF.

This clonotype was picked up a small number of times. This chain connects TRBV30 to TRBJ2-5; 11 bases are shared with TRBD2. The CDR3 sequence is 16 residues long. The trim removed 2 bases at V and 5 bases at J, leaving 10 bases unmatched. Germline loops: CDR1 GTSNPN, CDR2 SVGIG (reference sequence). The CDR3 DNA follows: TGTGCCTGGAGTCCTCTCTCTAGCGGGAGGCGGGAGACCCAGTACTTC. Translated, it gives CAWSPLSSGRRETQYF.

The sample holds many counts of this clonotype. V and J are TRBV3-1 and TRBJ1-2; D is unclear. Trimming removed 1 base from V and 4 bases from J, with 10 bases in between. This CDR3 spans 14 amino acids. Germline V gene lookup returns CDR1 LGHDT and CDR2 YNNKEL (reference sequence). The CDR3 sequence: CASSQGPGTYGYTF. DNA for the CDR3: TGTGCCAGCAGCCAAGGCCCGGGAACCTATGGCTACACCTTC. The full variable domain, completed using reference TRBV3-1 and TRBJ1-2, is DTAVSQTPKYLVTQMGNDKSIKCEQNLGHDTMYWYKQDSKKFLKIMFSYNNKELIINETVPNRFSPKSPDKAHLNLHINSLELGDSAVYFCASSQGPGTYGYTFGSGTRLTVV.

Notes on this clonotype: Since a much larger clone is just one base distant, this may be a read error. The chain carries TRBV6-5 and TRBJ1-2, with 8 nucleotides matching TRBD1. The germline V gene encodes CDR1 MNHEY and CDR2 SVGAGI. J was trimmed by 4 bases and V by 6 bases; bases with no gene match: 7. The CDR3 loop spans 14 amino acids. CDR3 amino acids: CASSPRQGPYGYTF. The CDR3 DNA reads as TGTGCCAGCAGCCCCAGACAGGGGCCCTATGGCTACACCTTC.

Comment on this clonotype: This may be a read error, as it is one base from a much larger clone. V usage is TRBV20-1 and J usage is TRBJ2-5; D is undetermined. Looked up from germline, CDR1 is DFQATT and CDR2 is SNEGSKA (reference sequence). This CDR3 has 14 amino acids. The CDR3 region has the DNA TGCAGTGCTAGAGAGCTGGCGGCACAAGCGACCCAGTACTTC. Translating it yields CSARELAAQATQYF.

This clonotype was observed at least ten times. V gene TRBV5-8 combines with J gene TRBJ2-1; D might be TRBD1 (5 bases). CDR3 length: 15 residues. Germline CDR1 is SGHTS and CDR2 is YDEGEE. Trimming left V 4 bases short and J 4 bases short, with 15 bases between. This CDR3 reads CASSKRGRAYNEQFF. DNA for the CDR3: TGTGCCAGCAGCAAAAGGGGCAGGGCTTACAATGAGCAGTTCTTC.

The chain's CDR3 is CAWSRLAGGPSEQFF. DNA of the CDR3: TGTGCCTGGAGTCGACTAGCGGGAGGGCCCAGTGAGCAGTTCTTC. This chain uses TRBV30 with TRBJ2-1, with TRBD2 matching over 14 bases. Germline V lookup: CDR1 GTSNPN, CDR2 SVGIG (reference sequence). Losses at the gene ends were 2 bases for V and 9 bases for J; bases not matched to a gene: 6. The CDR3 sequence is 15 residues long.

Notes on this clonotype: In this CDR3 the conserved last residue, phenylalanine or tryptophan, is missing, so a read error is likely. No DNA is shown, since the ends of the CDR3 on it are uncertain; the CDR3 is the one TCRdb lists. J is TRBJ1-3 and V is TRBV15. With termini counted, the CDR3 has 14 amino acids. CDR1 LNHNV and CDR2 YYDKDF come from the germline V gene (reference sequence). The CDR3 is CATSRGGALLAGNT.

In this sample, this clonotype turned up many times. CDR3 DNA sequence: TGCAGTGCTAGAGGGGGGGGCACAGATACGCAGTATTTT. It codes for CSARGGGTDTQYF. The chain is built from TRBV20-1 and TRBJ2-3; weak D call: TRBD2 (6 bases). Germline V gives CDR1 DFQATT, CDR2 SNEGSKA (reference sequence). This CDR3 is 13 amino acids long. Trimming cost V 1 base and J 1 base, with 6 bases left between them.

This clonotype was recorded at least ten times. This chain uses TRBV5-6 with TRBJ2-5, with a weak D call TRBD1 (6 bases). Germline CDR1 SGHDT, CDR2 YYEEEE. V lost 4 bases and J 0 bases, leaving 16 bases between the germline ends. The CDR3 totals 16 residues. DNA of the CDR3: TGTGCCAGCAGCCCCCGGGACACAGAGTACCAAGAGACCCAGTACTTC. This gives the protein CASSPRDTEYQETQYF.

This clonotype has a count of ten or more. The chain joins TRBV19 to TRBJ2-7, with unresolved D. The V gene lost 2 bases and the J gene lost 0 bases, with 8 bases spanning the gap. The CDR3 has 14 amino acids. In germline, CDR1 is LNHDA, CDR2 SQIVND (reference sequence). CDR3 loop: CASSITANSYEQYF. The CDR3 DNA is TGTGCCAGTAGTATAACAGCAAACTCCTACGAGCAGTACTTC.

This clonotype was recorded many times. The chain employs TRBV10-2 and TRBJ2-2; 7 positions agree with TRBD1. With V trimmed by 2 bases and J by 6 bases, 6 bases remained unmatched. The CDR3 extends over 15 amino acids. Germline V gene data show CDR1 as WSHSY and CDR2 as SAAADI. The CDR3 protein is CASSETLGGPGELFF. CDR3 nucleotide sequence: TGCGCCAGCAGTGAGACTTTAGGGGGCCCCGGGGAGCTGTTTTTT.

Many counts were recorded for this clonotype. The chain recombines TRBV12-5 with TRBJ1-5; TRBD1 is a possible D gene (5 bases). The CDR3 has 13 amino acids. V was pared by 8 bases and J by 4 bases, with 12 bases between. Germline V lookup: CDR1 LGHNT, CDR2 FRNRAP. CDR3: CASSPGRNQPQHF. The CDR3 DNA sequence: TGTGCTAGTTCCCCAGGGCGTAATCAGCCCCAGCATTTT.

This rearrangement joins TRBV6-2 or TRBV6-3 to TRBJ2-7, with TRBD2 matching over 10 bases. Germline CDR1 is MNHEY and CDR2 is SVGEGT. Trimming removed 5 bases from V and 6 bases from J; junction bases left unmatched: 10. The CDR3 runs 15 residues. The CDR3 sequence is CASSPSSGSGAEQYF. The CDR3 region has the DNA TGTGCCAGCAGTCCATCTAGCGGGAGTGGGGCCGAGCAGTACTTC.

In this sample, this clonotype turned up many times. The V call is TRBV6-4, the J call TRBJ2-7; a possible D gene is TRBD2 (7 bases). V was pared by 8 bases and J by 6 bases, with 29 bases between. This CDR3 has 17 amino acids. The germline gives CDR1 MRHNA, CDR2 SNTAGT. CDR3 loop: CASGEGGMDMWYLEQYF. As DNA, the CDR3 is TGTGCCAGCGGGGAGGGGGGGATGGACATGTGGTACCTCGAGCAGTACTTC.

This clonotype was seen a few times. V is TRBV3-1 and J is TRBJ2-1; maybe TRBD1 (5 bases). Trimming shortened V by 4 bases and J by 4 bases, and 20 bases separated the two germline ends. Germline loops: CDR1 LGHDT, CDR2 YNNKEL (reference sequence). This CDR3 is built from 17 residues. CDR3 DNA sequence: TGTGCCAGCAGCCGGACAATAGGGCGGAACACATACAATGAGCAGTTCTTC. Amino acids: CASSRTIGRNTYNEQFF.

This clonotype appeared many times. The V and J genes are TRBV4-1 and TRBJ2-3; maybe TRBD2 (6 bases). The CDR3 covers 14 residues. With 5 bases removed from V and 1 base from J, the gap between germline ends came to 10 bases. CDR1 is MGHRA, CDR2 YSYEKL, per germline. In nucleotides, the CDR3 is TGCGCCAGCAGCTCGGGACTCCGCACAGATACGCAGTATTTT. Translating gives CASSSGLRTDTQYF.

This clonotype was observed many times. The genes are TRBV6-5 and TRBJ1-6; D uncertain. This CDR3 region has 14 residues. Germline loops: CDR1 MNHEY, CDR2 SVGAGI. V gave up 5 bases and J gave up 8 bases, with 13 bases separating them. Here the CDR3 DNA reads TGTGCCAGCAGTCGGTCCCCCGGGGATTCACCCCTCCACTTT. Its translation is CASSRSPGDSPLHF.

This clonotype was found once. A read error is possible here, since a much larger clone lies one base away. V usage is TRBV7-7 and J usage is TRBJ2-5, with TRBD2 matching over 14 bases. Germline assignment: CDR1 SSHAT and CDR2 FNYEAQ (reference sequence). This CDR3 region has 17 residues. The CDR3 here is CASSTGGLAGGGGPQYF. Here the CDR3 DNA reads TGTGCTAGCAGCACCGGCGGACTAGCGGGAGGTGGGGGGCCCCAGTACTTC.

As concerns this clonotype: One end of the junction varies from germline; a read error may be responsible. V usage is TRBV2 and J usage is TRBJ2-3; D perhaps matches TRBD2 (6 bases). Looked up from germline, CDR1 is SNHLY and CDR2 is FYNNEI. CDR3 length equals 11 residues. In nucleotides, the CDR3 is TGTGCCAGCGGAGGGGTTGATAAGCAGTATTTT. Encoded protein: CASGGVDKQYF.

Ten or more counts support this clonotype. This chain joins TRBV12-3 or TRBV12-4 and TRBJ2-5; TRBD1 might be the D (5 bases). CDR3 length: 15 amino acids. With 3 bases removed from V and 5 bases from J, the gap between germline ends came to 16 bases. The CDR3 here is CASSLVAGKAETQYF. The CDR3 DNA sequence: TGTGCCAGCAGTTTGGTAGCAGGGAAGGCGGAGACCCAGTACTTC.

This clonotype occurred many times. The chain couples TRBV20-1 to TRBJ1-3; D perhaps matches TRBD1 (5 bases). Trimming removed 6 bases at V and 4 bases at J, with 16 bases between. The CDR3 extends over 14 amino acids. Looked up from germline, CDR1 is DFQATT and CDR2 is SNEGSKA (reference sequence). The CDR3 here is CSAPGPRRGNTIYF. In DNA form, the CDR3 reads TGCAGTGCACCGGGACCCCGAAGGGGAAACACCATATATTTT.

This clonotype appeared many times. The V gene is TRBV7-2, the J gene TRBJ2-5; the D is unclear. The V gene lost 1 base and the J gene lost 1 base, with 7 bases spanning the gap. The germline V gene encodes CDR1 SGHTA and CDR2 FQGNSA. The CDR3 contains 14 residues. CDR3 in DNA: TGTGCCAGCAGCTTAGAAATAGGCCAAGAGACCCAGTACTTC. Its translation is CASSLEIGQETQYF.

This clonotype was picked up many times. J is TRBJ1-3 and V is TRBV12-3 or TRBV12-4; D uncertain. Trimming removed 3 bases from V and 0 bases from J, with 6 bases in between. The CDR3 is 14 amino acids. As DNA, the CDR3 is TGTGCCAGCAGTTTGGGGTACTCTGGAAACACCATATATTTT. It encodes CASSLGYSGNTIYF.

Concerning this clonotype: This could be a read error, since a much larger clone is one nucleotide away. The rearrangement joins TRBV6-1 to TRBJ2-2; D is possibly TRBD1 or TRBD2 (6 bases each). This CDR3 spans 15 amino acids. Germline V gives CDR1 MNHNS, CDR2 SASEGT. Written as DNA, the CDR3 is TGTGCCAGCAGTGACGGGGGCCTTTTCACCGGGGAGCCGTTTTTT. Protein sequence: CASSDGGLFTGEPFF.

Concerning this clonotype: The conserved closing phenylalanine or tryptophan is absent in this CDR3, likely reflecting a read error. The chain combines TRBV12-3 or TRBV12-4 with TRBJ2-7; D tentatively reads TRBD1 or TRBD2 (5 bases each). This CDR3 contains 14 residues. Trimming stripped 5 bases from V and 3 bases from J, with 14 bases between. CDR3 sequence (DNA): TGTGCCAGCAGTCCTTCAGGGACCAACTACGAGCAGTACCTC. Protein sequence: CASSPSGTNYEQYL.

This clonotype was detected once. This could be a read error, since a much larger clone is one nucleotide away. The V call is TRBV7-3, the J call TRBJ2-3, with 8 bases matching TRBD2. The V gene end was trimmed by 5 bases and the J gene end by 2 bases; junction bases not matched to a gene: 6. This CDR3 region has 15 residues. Germline values: CDR1 SGHTA, CDR2 FQGTGA. CDR3 nucleotides: TGTGCCAGCAGCGACGGGGGGGGGGACACAGATACGCAGTATTTT. It encodes CASSDGGGDTDTQYF.

The sample holds a few counts of this clonotype. The chain is built from TRBV30 and TRBJ2-1; either TRBD1 or TRBD2 may supply D (7 bases each). V shed 4 bases and J shed 2 bases, with 15 bases lying between them. Germline CDR1 and CDR2: GTSNPN and SVGIG (reference sequence). This CDR3 is built from 15 residues. The CDR3 loop reads CAWTPGGATYNEQFF. The CDR3 DNA sequence: TGTGCCTGGACCCCAGGGGGGGCAACCTACAATGAGCAGTTCTTC.

The chain employs TRBV24-1 and TRBJ2-1; no clear D. CDR3 length: 14 amino acids. Per germline, CDR1 KGHDR and CDR2 SFDVKD. V dropped 12 bases and J dropped 3 bases, with 17 bases sitting between them. CDR3 protein: CAPPPASGYNEQFF. The CDR3 DNA is TGTGCCCCCCCCCCAGCTTCGGGCTACAATGAGCAGTTCTTC.

This clonotype was observed at least ten times. V is TRBV11-2 and J is TRBJ2-6; D gene unclear. V was shortened by 4 bases and J by 1 base, with 8 bases between the two germline ends. This CDR3 contains 15 residues. Germline lookup yields CDR1 SGHAT and CDR2 FQNNGV. The CDR3 coding sequence is TGTGCCAGCAGCTGGGGTTCTTCTGGGGCCAACGTCCTGACTTTC. This translates into CASSWGSSGANVLTF.

This clonotype appeared a few times. The V gene is TRBV6-5, the J gene TRBJ2-3, with 11 positions matching TRBD1. Trimming took 6 bases from V and 0 from J; bases not matched to a gene: 11. Germline values: CDR1 MNHEY, CDR2 SVGAGI. The CDR3 runs to 18 residues. CDR3 sequence: CASRPGTGGLKSTDTQYF. The CDR3 DNA follows: TGTGCCAGCAGACCCGGGACAGGGGGGCTTAAAAGCACAGATACGCAGTATTTT.